A single sample gave rise to the 21 T cell receptor beta chains below, sequenced in a study of identical twins. Via MiXCR, TCRdb re-called the 5' RACE reads, giving one row per CDR3 protein. The sample has some 730,000 distinct CDR3 sequences; roughly 18% are singletons. These data also formed part of another study, on T cells expressing NK-cell markers.

Material: PBMCs. These receptors originate from a woman aged 18 to 35 in good health.

The chain recombines TRBV20-1 with TRBJ2-1; D is perhaps TRBD1 or TRBD2 (6 bases each). The CDR3 contains 14 residues. Trimming took off 6 bases at V and 6 bases at J, with 18 bases between the two ends. Germline loops: CDR1 DFQATT, CDR2 SNEGSKA (reference sequence). CDR3: CSAPLGGGGNEQFF. The CDR3 DNA reads TGCAGTGCCCCCCTAGGAGGAGGGGGCAATGAGCAGTTCTTC.

This clonotype was seen only a few times. J is TRBJ2-7 and V is TRBV10-3, with TRBD2 matching 11 bases. Germline CDR1 is ENHRY and CDR2 is SYGVKD. The CDR3 has 13 residues. The ends lost 7 bases at V and 3 bases at J; junction bases unmatched: 2. The CDR3 DNA follows: TGTGCCATCAAAACTAGCGGGGGCTACGAGCAGTACTTC. Encoded protein: CAIKTSGGYEQYF.

This clonotype was seen many times. At one boundary the junction diverges from the germline segment, which might be a read error. The gene calls are TRBV7-7 and TRBJ2-1, with 7 bases lining up with TRBD2. The germline V gene has CDR1 SSHAT and CDR2 FNYEAQ (reference sequence). The CDR3 is made up of 16 amino acids. The CDR3 sequence: CASSLGPVGGNDEQFF. CDR3 DNA sequence: TGTGCTAGCAGCTTAGGGCCGGTCGGGGGGAATGATGAGCAGTTCTTC.

This clonotype turned up a few times. The chain links TRBV6-2 or TRBV6-3 to TRBJ2-2, with D unresolved. Germline-derived CDR1 and CDR2 are MNHEY and SVGEGT. Deletions cut 4 bases from V and 1 base from J, with 7 bases between. CDR3 length equals 14 residues. CDR3 DNA: TGTGCCAGCAGTTGGGTTAGGAACACCGGGGAGCTGTTTTTT. It yields the protein CASSWVRNTGELFF.

A few counts support this clonotype. The chain has TRBV6-5 and TRBJ1-2; D gene uncertain. The CDR3 sequence is 17 residues long. The germline CDR1 and CDR2 sequences are MNHEY and SVGAGI. V lost 2 bases to trimming and J lost 0 bases, with 16 bases between them. Here the CDR3 DNA reads TGTGCCAGCAGTTACCCGCACCAGGCCAGAGCTAACTATGGCTACACCTTC. Translating gives CASSYPHQARANYGYTF.

This clonotype has just a few counts. The rearrangement joins TRBV15 to TRBJ1-4; tentative D call: TRBD1 (6 bases). CDR3 length: 14 residues. V was shortened by 0 bases and J by 8 bases, with 10 bases between the two germline ends. Germline V gives CDR1 LNHNV, CDR2 YYDKDF (reference sequence). The DNA of the CDR3 is TGTGCCACCAGCAGAGATCGGGGGGGCGAAAAACTGTTTTTT. This translates into CATSRDRGGEKLFF.

The V and J genes are TRBV12-3 or TRBV12-4 and TRBJ1-1, with D possibly TRBD1 on 6 matching bases. CDR3 length equals 16 residues. The germline V and J ends were trimmed by 6 bases and 2 bases, with 19 bases remaining between them. The CDR3 bases are TGTGCCAGCAGCTCCCCCCTCCAGGGGATCAACACTGAAGCTTTCTTT. Translation gives CASSSPLQGINTEAFF.

This clonotype came up a few times. The rearrangement uses TRBV5-8 and TRBJ1-1; possible D gene TRBD1, 5 bases. Germline CDR1 is SGHTS and CDR2 is YDEGEE. V was shortened by 4 bases and J by 3 bases, with 16 bases between the two germline ends. There are 15 residues in the CDR3. The CDR3: CASSPEPGLYTEAFF. CDR3 nucleotide sequence: TGTGCCAGCAGCCCGGAGCCGGGACTTTACACTGAAGCTTTCTTT.

The J gene is TRBJ1-1, the V gene TRBV29-1; D uncertain. This CDR3 region has 10 residues. The V gene's germline CDR1 is SQVTM and CDR2 ANQGSEA. Trimming cost V 5 bases and J 4 bases, with 5 bases left between them. CDR3 sequence (DNA): TGCAGCGTTCGAATCACTGAAGCTTTCTTT. Translation: CSVRITEAFF.

This clonotype was detected a few times. The chain carries TRBV19 and TRBJ2-2, with 9 bases aligning to TRBD2. The germline V gene has CDR1 LNHDA and CDR2 SQIVND (reference sequence). The CDR3 runs 16 residues. J gave up 3 bases and V 7 bases, and 9 bases lay outside the gene matches. CDR3 loop: CASKSSGSLDTGELFF. The CDR3 DNA follows: TGTGCCAGTAAGAGTAGCGGGAGCTTGGACACCGGGGAGCTGTTTTTT.

The CDR3 DNA is TGCAGTGCAAAGAGGGGACAGGGGGGCACTGAAGCTTTCTTT. Translated: CSAKRGQGGTEAFF. This chain joins TRBV20-1 and TRBJ1-1, with 11 bases identical to TRBD1. Germline V gene lookup returns CDR1 DFQATT and CDR2 SNEGSKA (reference sequence). The length of the CDR3 is 14 residues. V was clipped by 6 bases and J by 4 bases; unmatched bases: 7.

This rearrangement joins TRBV6-6 to TRBJ1-2; D call uncertain. Germline V gene data show CDR1 as MNHNY and CDR2 as SVGAGI (reference sequence). Trimming removed 7 bases at V and 10 bases at J, with 16 bases between. The CDR3 length is 12 residues. The CDR3 sequence: CASTRRVEAYTF. DNA for the CDR3: TGTGCCAGCACGAGGCGGGTAGAAGCCTACACCTTC.

The chain employs TRBV5-1 and TRBJ2-4; D not certain. CDR1 is SGHRS, CDR2 YFSETQ, per germline. V was clipped by 4 bases and J by 0 bases, with 11 bases between them. The CDR3 runs to 15 residues. This CDR3 is CASSPFGVAKNIQYF. In DNA form, the CDR3 reads TGCGCCAGCAGCCCCTTCGGAGTAGCCAAAAACATTCAGTACTTC.

This clonotype has at least ten counts. The chain has TRBV4-3 and TRBJ1-4; perhaps TRBD1 as D (5 bases). The CDR3 is 14 amino acids. In germline, CDR1 is LGHNA, CDR2 YSLEER. Deletions cut 0 bases from V and 8 bases from J, with 10 bases between. Here the CDR3 DNA reads TGCGCCAGCAGCCAAGACAGGGTGCACGAAAAACTGTTTTTT. Its protein is CASSQDRVHEKLFF.

There are a few counts of this clonotype. V gene TRBV12-3 or TRBV12-4 combines with J gene TRBJ1-1; TRBD1 is a possible D gene (6 bases). V was trimmed by 4 bases and J by 5 bases, leaving 14 bases between them. There are 14 residues in the CDR3. CDR3 sequence: CASSWGRVLTEAFF. CDR3 DNA: TGTGCCAGCAGTTGGGGGCGTGTGTTAACTGAAGCTTTCTTT.

The chain recombines TRBV3-1 with TRBJ2-7; either TRBD1 or TRBD2 may supply D (5 bases each). Germline loops: CDR1 LGHDT, CDR2 YNNKEL (reference sequence). This CDR3 is 15 amino acids long. Trimming left V 6 bases short and J 1 base short, with 16 bases between. The CDR3 is CASSSNRDGSYEQYF. Here the CDR3 DNA reads TGTGCCAGCAGTTCGAACCGGGACGGTTCCTACGAGCAGTACTTC.

This clonotype was counted a single time. This chain links TRBV4-2 with TRBJ2-3, with 14 bases matching TRBD2. Germline loops: CDR1 LGHNA, CDR2 YNFKEQ. Trimming removed 4 bases from V and 1 base from J; junction bases left unmatched: 16. The CDR3 length is 21 residues. DNA for the CDR3: TGTGCCAGCAGCCCGGGGCTCCCGGGACTAGCGGGAGCGGCTGGCACAGATACGCAGTATTTT. Its protein product is CASSPGLPGLAGAAGTDTQYF.

Many counts were recorded for this clonotype. V is TRBV5-1 and J is TRBJ1-1; a possible D gene is TRBD1 (6 bases). Trimming removed 3 bases from V and 6 bases from J, with 9 bases in between. Looked up from germline, CDR1 is SGHRS and CDR2 is YFSETQ. The CDR3 totals 12 residues. The CDR3 DNA follows: TGCGCCAGCAGCTCACAGGGTCCTGAAGCTTTCTTT. Protein: CASSSQGPEAFF.

The chain couples TRBV10-3 to TRBJ2-7, with 8 bases aligning to TRBD2. With V trimmed by 8 bases and J by 6 bases, 24 bases remained unmatched. This CDR3 is 18 amino acids long. CDR1 and CDR2 from the germline V gene are ENHRY and SYGVKD. Written as DNA, the CDR3 is TGTGCCATCGCCCCTCGGCAGGGTTCGGCGGGGGGTTCGGGCGAGCAGTACTTC. Its protein is CAIAPRQGSAGGSGEQYF.

This clonotype was counted at least ten times. The rearrangement links TRBV11-2 to TRBJ2-1, with 10 bases lining up with TRBD2. The CDR3 runs to 15 residues. The germline V gene encodes CDR1 SGHAT and CDR2 FQNNGV. The ends lost 0 bases at V and 13 bases at J; junction bases unmatched: 9. CDR3 DNA sequence: TGTGCCAGCAGCTTAGAGGGGAGCGGGAGGGCCCATCAGTTCTTC. Protein product: CASSLEGSGRAHQFF. The full variable domain, rest sourced from reference TRBV11-2 and TRBJ2-1, is EAGVAQSPRYKIIEKRQSVAFWCNPISGHATLYWYQQILGQGPKLLIQFQNNGVVDDSQLPKDRFSAERLKGVDSTLKIQPAKLEDSAVYLCASSLEGSGRAHQFFGPGTRLTVL.

In its sample, this clonotype was seen a few times. This chain uses TRBV15 with TRBJ1-2; 7 positions agree with TRBD1. V trimming: 5 bases; J trimming: 6 bases; junction bases outside the gene matches: 12. This CDR3 comprises 15 residues. CDR1 is LNHNV and CDR2 is YYDKDF in the germline V gene (reference sequence). The CDR3 nucleotides read TGTGCCACCAGCGCTCCCGGGACAGTGAGGAATGGCTACACCTTC. Its translation: CATSAPGTVRNGYTF.